The 6 T cell receptor beta chains below all came from one sample that was sequenced in a study of blood T cell repertoires in COVID-19. Some clones are missing from TCRdb's copy, which holds only in-frame ones; the method was immunoSEQ multiplex PCR. This table has over 25,000 clones, around 80% appearing once. Material: peripheral blood. These TCRs come from a human donor in a cohort sampled during active COVID-19.

The chain links TRBV20-1 to TRBJ1-3; D is undetermined. CDR1 DFQATT and CDR2 SNEGSKA come from the germline V gene (reference sequence). Deletions cut 6 bases from V and 4 bases from J, with 7 bases between. The CDR3 runs 11 residues. CDR3 sequence (DNA): TGCAGTGCCGACGGGGGAAACACCATATATTTT. The encoded protein is CSADGGNTIYF.

This rearrangement joins TRBV19 to TRBJ2-1; no firm D call. The V end was cut by 4 bases, the J end by 5 bases, with 15 bases between. The CDR3 runs 15 residues. CDR1 LNHDA and CDR2 SQIVND come from the germline V gene (reference sequence). DNA for the CDR3: TGTGCCAGTAGTACTACAGACCGAGATAACAATGAGCAGTTCTTC. Translation: CASSTTDRDNNEQFF.

The J gene is TRBJ1-2, the V gene TRBV7-8; D not resolved. The germline V gene has CDR1 SGHVS and CDR2 FQNEAQ. This CDR3 has 15 amino acids. V was shortened by 7 bases and J by 3 bases, with 18 bases between the two germline ends. The CDR3 nucleotides are TGTGCCAGCACCCCTTTGGGCCGGGAGGACTATGGCTACACCTTC. It is translated as CASTPLGREDYGYTF.

The V and J genes are TRBV13 and TRBJ1-6; 8 bases line up with TRBD1. The germline gives CDR1 PRHDT, CDR2 FYEKMQ (reference sequence). The CDR3 is 14 residues long. Unmatched junction bases numbered 5, after V lost 5 bases and J lost 8 bases. In DNA form, the CDR3 reads TGTGCCAGCAGCCTGACAGGGGCGTATTCACCCCTCCACTTT. It encodes CASSLTGAYSPLHF.

The chain carries TRBV27 and TRBJ2-3; 12 nucleotides agree with TRBD1. CDR1 MNHEY and CDR2 SMNVEV come from the germline V gene (reference sequence). This CDR3 has 14 amino acids. Losses at the gene ends were 5 bases for V and 6 bases for J; bases not matched to a gene: 3. CDR3 residues: CASSPGQGADTQYF. As DNA, the CDR3 is TGTGCCAGCAGTCCGGGACAGGGGGCGGATACGCAGTATTTT.

Only a few counts were recorded for this clone. The chain recombines TRBV6-5 with TRBJ1-5, with 8 bases that match TRBD1. V lost 6 bases, J lost 0 bases, and 4 bases stayed unmatched. Germline CDR1 MNHEY, CDR2 SVGAGI. The CDR3 is 15 residues long. This CDR3 is CASRQTGDSNQPQHF. CDR3 bases: TGTGCCAGCAGGCAGACAGGGGATAGCAATCAGCCCCAGCATTTT.